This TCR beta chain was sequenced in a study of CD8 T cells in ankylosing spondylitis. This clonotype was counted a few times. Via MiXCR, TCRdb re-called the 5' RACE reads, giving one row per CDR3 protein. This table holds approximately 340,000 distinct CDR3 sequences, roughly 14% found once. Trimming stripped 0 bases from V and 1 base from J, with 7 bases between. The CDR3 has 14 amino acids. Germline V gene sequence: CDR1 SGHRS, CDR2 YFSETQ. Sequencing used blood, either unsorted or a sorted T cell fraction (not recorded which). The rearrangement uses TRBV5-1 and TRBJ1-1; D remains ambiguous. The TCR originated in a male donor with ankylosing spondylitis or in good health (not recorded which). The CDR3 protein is CASSLDSSNTEAFF. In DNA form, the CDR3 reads TGCGCCAGCAGCTTGGACAGTTCGAACACTGAAGCTTTCTTT.